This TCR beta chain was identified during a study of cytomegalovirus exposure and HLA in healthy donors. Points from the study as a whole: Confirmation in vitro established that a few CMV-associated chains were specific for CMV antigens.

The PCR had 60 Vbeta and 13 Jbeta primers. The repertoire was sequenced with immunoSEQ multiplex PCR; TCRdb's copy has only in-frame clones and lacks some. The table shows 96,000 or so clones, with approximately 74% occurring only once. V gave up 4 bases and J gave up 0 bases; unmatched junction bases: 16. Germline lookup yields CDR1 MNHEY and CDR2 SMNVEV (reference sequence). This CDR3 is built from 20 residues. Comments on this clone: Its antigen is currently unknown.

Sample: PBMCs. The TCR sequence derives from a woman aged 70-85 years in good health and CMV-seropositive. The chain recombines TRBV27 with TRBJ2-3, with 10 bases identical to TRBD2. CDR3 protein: CASSSRVWGGLATSTDTQYF. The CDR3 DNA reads TGTGCCAGCAGTTCTAGGGTTTGGGGGGGACTAGCGACTAGCACAGATACGCAGTATTTT.